This TCR beta chain stems from a study of cytomegalovirus exposure and HLA in healthy donors. About the study: The roughly 700 first-cohort repertoires shared a platform with the 120 or so validation repertoires, as reported in a later analysis. Study-wide results and limits: Generally TCR sequences proved uncommon, though certain public TCRs appeared in numerous donors. A list of about 180 TCR beta chains associated with cytomegalovirus was given.

While the first cohort had 600 to 850 subjects, the donors belonged to the separate validation cohort of about 120 subjects. Here immunoSEQ multiplex PCR was the method, and the copy in TCRdb shows in-frame clones only, minus some. This sample has over 65,000 clones, with about 95% found just once. The V and J ends lost 5 bases and 4 bases, in that order; junction bases with no gene match: 4. CDR1 is MDHEN, CDR2 SYDVKM, per germline. This CDR3 spans 15 amino acids. Details on this clone: The target antigen is unknown.

The sequenced material came from PBMCs. The source of this sequence is a woman between 18 and 29 years old in good health and CMV-seropositive. The rearrangement links TRBV28 to TRBJ1-3; 11 nucleotides agree with TRBD1. The CDR3 loop reads CASSGQGANGNTIYF. The DNA for the CDR3 is TGTGCCAGCAGTGGACAGGGGGCTAACGGAAACACCATATATTTT.